This T cell receptor (beta chain) was found in a study of CXCR3-negative and CXCR3-positive naive CD8 T cells. Researchers prepared the TRB cDNA libraries using 5' RACE with UMI labels. TCRdb re-called the 5' RACE reads and shows each CDR3 protein once, DNA omitted. Its table records 120,000 or so distinct CDR3 sequences. A remark on this clonotype: Its target is unknown.

This CDR3 spans 18 amino acids. Germline CDR1 reads SGHDN; CDR2 reads FVKESK. The study's findings and limits: Both naive subsets showed comparably high diversity, and memory CD8+ cells showed much lower diversity. When CXCR3-positive naive cells were set against CXCR3-negative naive cells, the former had more hydrophobic TRB CDR3s. Between one naive subset and the other, surface CD5 was comparable, and TCR strength was inferred from TRB CDR3 properties.

The J gene is TRBJ2-2, the V gene TRBV14; there is no DNA to check the TCRdb D call of TRBD1. Sequencing was carried out using naive CXCR3+ CD8+ T cells from blood. Subset indicated: CD45RO-CCR7+CD27+CD95- naive CD8+ T cells expressing CXCR3 (TNR3+). This receptor was taken from a human donor in good health. Some clones in this sample may be carry-over from other donors' samples. The CDR3 sequence: CASSQDGETGSWAGELFF.